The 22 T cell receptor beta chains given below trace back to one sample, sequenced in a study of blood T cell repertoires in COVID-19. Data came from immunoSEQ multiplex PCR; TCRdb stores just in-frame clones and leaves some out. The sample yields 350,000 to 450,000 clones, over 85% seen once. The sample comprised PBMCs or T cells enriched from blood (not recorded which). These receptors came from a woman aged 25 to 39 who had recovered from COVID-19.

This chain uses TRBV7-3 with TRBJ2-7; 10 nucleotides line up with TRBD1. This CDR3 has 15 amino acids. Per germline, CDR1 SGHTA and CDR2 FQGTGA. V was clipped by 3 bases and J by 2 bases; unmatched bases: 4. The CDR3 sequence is CASSFTGTGAYEQYF. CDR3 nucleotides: TGTGCCAGCAGCTTCACTGGGACAGGGGCCTACGAGCAGTACTTC. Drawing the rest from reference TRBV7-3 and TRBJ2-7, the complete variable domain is GAGVSQTPSNKVTEKGKYVELRCDPISGHTALYWYRQSLGQGPEFLIYFQGTGAADDSGLPNDRFFAVRPEGSVSTLKIQRTERGDSAVYLCASSFTGTGAYEQYFGPGTRLTVT.

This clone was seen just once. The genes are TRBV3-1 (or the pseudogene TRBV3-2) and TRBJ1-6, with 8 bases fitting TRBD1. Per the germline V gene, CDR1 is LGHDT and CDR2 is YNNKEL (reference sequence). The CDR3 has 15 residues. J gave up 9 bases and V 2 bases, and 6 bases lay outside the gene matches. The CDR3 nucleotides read TGTGCCAGCAGCCAAAGGGGACAGGTGTCTTCACCCCTCCACTTT. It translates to CASSQRGQVSSPLHF.

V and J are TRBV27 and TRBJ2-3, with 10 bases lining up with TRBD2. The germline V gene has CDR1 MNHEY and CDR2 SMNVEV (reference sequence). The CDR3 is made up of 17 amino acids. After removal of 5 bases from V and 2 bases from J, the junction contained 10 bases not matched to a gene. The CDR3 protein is CASSDPPLAGVTDTQYF. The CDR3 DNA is TGTGCCAGCAGTGACCCCCCCCTAGCGGGAGTCACAGATACGCAGTATTTT.

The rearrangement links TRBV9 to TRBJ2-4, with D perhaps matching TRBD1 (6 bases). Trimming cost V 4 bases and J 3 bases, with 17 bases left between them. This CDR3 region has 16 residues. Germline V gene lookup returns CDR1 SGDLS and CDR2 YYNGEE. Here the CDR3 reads CASSPKTGSRKNIQYF. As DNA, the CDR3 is TGTGCCAGCAGCCCCAAAACAGGGTCCCGCAAAAACATTCAGTACTTC. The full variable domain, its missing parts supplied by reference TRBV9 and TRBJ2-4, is DSGVTQTPKHLITATGQRVTLRCSPRSGDLSVYWYQQSLDQGLQFLIQYYNGEERAKGNILERFSAQQFPDLHSELNLSSLELGDSALYFCASSPKTGSRKNIQYFGAGTRLSVL.

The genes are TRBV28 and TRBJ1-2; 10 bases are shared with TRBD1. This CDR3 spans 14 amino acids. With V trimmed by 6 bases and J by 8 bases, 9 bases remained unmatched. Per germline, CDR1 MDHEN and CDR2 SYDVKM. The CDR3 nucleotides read TGTGCCAGCAGCCCGACAGGGGGCGCGGGAGGCTACACCTTC. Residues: CASSPTGGAGGYTF.

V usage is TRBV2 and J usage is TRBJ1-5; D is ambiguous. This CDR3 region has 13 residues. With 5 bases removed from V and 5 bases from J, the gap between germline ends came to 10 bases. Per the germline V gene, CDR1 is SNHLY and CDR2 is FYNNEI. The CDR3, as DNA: TGTGCCAGCAGTCGAGAGAGCGATCAGCCCCAGCATTTT. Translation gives CASSRESDQPQHF.

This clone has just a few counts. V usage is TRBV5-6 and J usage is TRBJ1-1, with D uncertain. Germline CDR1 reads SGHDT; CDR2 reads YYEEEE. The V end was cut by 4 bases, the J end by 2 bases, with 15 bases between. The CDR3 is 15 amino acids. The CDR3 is CASSRHPGSNTEAFF. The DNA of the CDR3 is TGTGCCAGCAGCCGACACCCGGGATCAAACACTGAAGCTTTCTTT.

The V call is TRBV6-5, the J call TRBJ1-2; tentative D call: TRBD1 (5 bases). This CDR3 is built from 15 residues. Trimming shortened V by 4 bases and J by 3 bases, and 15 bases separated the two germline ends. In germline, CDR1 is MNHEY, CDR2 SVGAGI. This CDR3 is CASSLDGAWDYGYTF. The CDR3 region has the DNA TGTGCCAGCAGTTTGGATGGGGCTTGGGACTATGGCTACACCTTC.

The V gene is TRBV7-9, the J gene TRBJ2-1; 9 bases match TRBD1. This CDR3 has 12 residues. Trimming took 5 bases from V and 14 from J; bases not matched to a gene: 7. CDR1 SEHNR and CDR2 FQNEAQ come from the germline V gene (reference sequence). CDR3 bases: TGTGCCAGCAGCCCCAGGGACAGGGTGGAGTTCTTC. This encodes CASSPRDRVEFF.

The CDR3 region is CATSDFQTGSAEEKLFF. CDR3 sequence (DNA): TGTGCCACCAGTGATTTCCAAACAGGGAGCGCGGAAGAAAAACTGTTTTTT. The genes are TRBV24-1 and TRBJ1-4, with D possibly matching TRBD1 (6 bases). Trimming left V 1 base short and J 8 bases short, with 19 bases between. The germline CDR1 and CDR2 sequences are KGHDR and SFDVKD. CDR3 length: 17 amino acids.

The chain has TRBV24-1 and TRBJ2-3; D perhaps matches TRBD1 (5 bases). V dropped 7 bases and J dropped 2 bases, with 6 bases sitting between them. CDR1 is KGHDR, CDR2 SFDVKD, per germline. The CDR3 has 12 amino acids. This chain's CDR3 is CATRGHTDTQYF. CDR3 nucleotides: TGTGCCACCAGGGGGCACACAGATACGCAGTATTTT.

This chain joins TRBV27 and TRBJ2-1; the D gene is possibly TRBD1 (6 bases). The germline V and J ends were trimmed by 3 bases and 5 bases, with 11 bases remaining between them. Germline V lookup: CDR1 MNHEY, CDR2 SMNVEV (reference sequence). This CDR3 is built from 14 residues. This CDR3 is CASSFNRVDNEQFF. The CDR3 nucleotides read TGTGCCAGCAGTTTTAACAGGGTGGACAATGAGCAGTTCTTC.

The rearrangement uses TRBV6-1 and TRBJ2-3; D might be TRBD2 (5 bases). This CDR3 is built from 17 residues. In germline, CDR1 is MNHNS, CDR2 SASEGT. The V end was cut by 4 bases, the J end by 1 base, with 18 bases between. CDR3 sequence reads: CASSGERRPSGTDTQYF. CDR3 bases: TGTGCCAGCAGTGGGGAGCGTCGCCCGTCAGGCACAGATACGCAGTATTTT.

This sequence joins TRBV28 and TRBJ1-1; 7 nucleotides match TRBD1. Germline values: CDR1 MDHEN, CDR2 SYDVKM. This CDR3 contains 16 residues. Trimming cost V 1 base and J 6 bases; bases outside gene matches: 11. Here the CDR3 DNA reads TGTGCCAGCAGTTTATACGCCCACAGGGGCCTGGCTGAAGCTTTCTTT. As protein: CASSLYAHRGLAEAFF.

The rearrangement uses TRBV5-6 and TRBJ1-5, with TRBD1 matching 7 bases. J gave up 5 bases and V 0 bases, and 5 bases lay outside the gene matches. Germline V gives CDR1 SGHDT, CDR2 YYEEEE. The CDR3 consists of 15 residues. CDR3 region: CASSLAGDRDQPQHF. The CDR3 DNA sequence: TGTGCCAGCAGCTTGGCAGGGGACAGAGATCAGCCCCAGCATTTT.

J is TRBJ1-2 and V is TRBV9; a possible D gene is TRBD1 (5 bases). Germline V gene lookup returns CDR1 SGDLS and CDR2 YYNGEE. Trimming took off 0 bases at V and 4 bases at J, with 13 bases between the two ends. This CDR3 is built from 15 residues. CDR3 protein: CASSVAWRGTYGYTF. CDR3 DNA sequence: TGTGCCAGCAGCGTAGCGTGGCGCGGGACCTATGGCTACACCTTC.

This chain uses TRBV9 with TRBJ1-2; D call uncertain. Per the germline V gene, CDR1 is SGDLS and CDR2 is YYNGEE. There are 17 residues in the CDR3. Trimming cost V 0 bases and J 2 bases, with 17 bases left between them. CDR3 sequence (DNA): TGTGCCAGCAGCGTAGCTGCCGGACTCAAAGGAAACTATGGCTACACCTTC. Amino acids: CASSVAAGLKGNYGYTF. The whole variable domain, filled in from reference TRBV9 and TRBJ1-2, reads DSGVTQTPKHLITATGQRVTLRCSPRSGDLSVYWYQQSLDQGLQFLIQYYNGEERAKGNILERFSAQQFPDLHSELNLSSLELGDSALYFCASSVAAGLKGNYGYTFGSGTRLTVV.

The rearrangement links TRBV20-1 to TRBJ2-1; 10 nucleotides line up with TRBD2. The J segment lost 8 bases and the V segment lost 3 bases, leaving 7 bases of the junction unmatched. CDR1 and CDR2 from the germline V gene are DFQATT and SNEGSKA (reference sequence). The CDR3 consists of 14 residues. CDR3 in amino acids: CSASPLAGDHEQFF. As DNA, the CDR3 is TGCAGTGCTAGTCCGCTAGCGGGAGATCATGAGCAGTTCTTC.

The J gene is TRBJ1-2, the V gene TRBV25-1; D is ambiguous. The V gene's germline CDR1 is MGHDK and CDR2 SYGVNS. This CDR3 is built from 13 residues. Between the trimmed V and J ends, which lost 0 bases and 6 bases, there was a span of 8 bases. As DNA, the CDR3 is TGTGCCAGCAGTGAATATAGGGAGCATGGCTACACCTTC. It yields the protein CASSEYREHGYTF.

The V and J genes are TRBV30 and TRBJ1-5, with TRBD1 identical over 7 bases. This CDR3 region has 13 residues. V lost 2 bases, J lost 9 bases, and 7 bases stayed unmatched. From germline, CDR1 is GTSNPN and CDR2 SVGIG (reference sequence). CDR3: CAWSTGETRPQHF. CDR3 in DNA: TGTGCCTGGAGTACAGGGGAAACCAGGCCCCAGCATTTT.

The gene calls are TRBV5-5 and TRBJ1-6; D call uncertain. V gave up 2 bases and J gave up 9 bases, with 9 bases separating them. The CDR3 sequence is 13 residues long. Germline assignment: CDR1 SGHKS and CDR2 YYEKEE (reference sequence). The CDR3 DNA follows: TGTGCCAGCAGCTTCGACATCGCTTCACCCCTCCACTTT. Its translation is CASSFDIASPLHF.

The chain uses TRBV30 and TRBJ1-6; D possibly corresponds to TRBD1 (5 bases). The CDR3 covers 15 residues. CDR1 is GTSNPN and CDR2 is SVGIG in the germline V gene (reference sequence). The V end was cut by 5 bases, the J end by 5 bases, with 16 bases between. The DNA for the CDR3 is TGTGCCTGGGGACACGCAACACGGGATAATTCACCCCTCCACTTT. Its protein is CAWGHATRDNSPLHF.